This entry features one T cell receptor (beta chain) sequence. Its specific antigen is unknown. The entry originates in a study of cytomegalovirus exposure and HLA in healthy donors (dated by TCRdb to the late 2010s). Looking at the study overall: In an earlier analysis of fewer than 750 of the donors, 250 to 300 Gb of sequence data and 120 million or so unique TCR beta sequences from 150 million to 200 million T cells were reported. An early release covering roughly 600 HLA-typed donors comprised roughly 300 gigabases of sequencing data and approximately 85 million unique TCR sequences. The genetic ancestry cluster associated with self-reported Caucasian donors included 81% of the 300 to 400 genotyped donors. The study aimed to test whether signatures of past pathogen exposure could be identified by cataloging public T cell receptors. The T cell repertoires of around 730 subjects were profiled by immunosequencing and related to cytomegalovirus serostatus. In addition to the first cohort of approximately 650 subjects, a separate validation cohort of 120 different subjects was used. To predict cytomegalovirus infection status, the study brought together high-throughput TCR immunosequencing, statistical association of individual TCRs with disease status, and machine learning. In a later analysis, previously published TCR beta repertoires from 666 donors were re-analyzed and high-resolution HLA genotyping was added so that TCR occurrence patterns could be studied. Rather than drawing on any new phenotypic data, the later analysis identified candidate immune exposures from TCR beta sequences and the way those sequences occurred across donors. An earlier analysis of fewer than 750 of the donors used high-throughput TCR beta sequencing to judge whether each TCR beta V gene segment behaved as functional or pseudogenic. Donor age, sex, ethnicity and CMV serostatus were compiled alongside the repertoire data. A later genetic analysis took genome-wide SNP genotypes for about three fifths of the 666 donors and used that subset as a discovery cohort. Every repertoire in the discovery cohort had been generated on one and the same sequencing platform. Class I and class II HLA loci were covered by the typing at four-digit resolution. Typing coverage varied by locus: about 620-630 donors for A, B, C, DRB1 and DQB1; approximately 500 for DQA1; around 570 for DPA1; under 490 for DPB1. A handful of DR-DQ haplotypes were handled as single units for association and clustering because linkage in the cohort was strong. On average, 235,054 unique TCR beta nucleotide sequences were sequenced per donor among about 400 genotyped donors of the cohort, with 15% to 20% of those sequences being non-productive. Beyond this particular receptor, the publication reports: Linkage disequilibrium might explain the correlated functional status among segregating V segments, but an unknown experimental factor could not be excluded. In a later analysis, most CMV-associated TCR beta chains were found to appear HLA-restricted, with HLA associations seemingly driven largely by CMV exposure. The authors suggested that the approach could potentially be extended to other disease states and immunological phenotypes. The study listed 164 TCR beta chains as associated with cytomegalovirus. Strong co-occurrence of HLA alleles, especially DR and DQ, made assigning TCR associations to individual alleles difficult. Presence/absence analyses assumed roughly uniform sequencing depth across donors, an assumption that may not hold. Across donors, most TCR sequences were observed very rarely, whereas some public TCRs were present in many individuals. A later genetic analysis reported fewer N-insertions in productive TCRs among donors in an Asian-associated ancestry cluster than the roughly 640-donor mean. In a later analysis, some 18,000 TCR beta sequences were associated with specific HLA alleles at a false discovery rate of 0.05. Cytomegalovirus status was reported to be diagnosed by the classifier with high specificity and sensitivity in both the original and validation cohorts. A few of the identified cytomegalovirus-associated TCR beta chains were confirmed in vitro to be specific for cytomegalovirus antigens. Some IMGT-functional V segments, including TRBV6-2 and TRBV6-3, could not be told apart with the 87-base-pair reads, so those segments were excluded. Because some donors lacked HLA typing at each locus, the association tests relied only on the typed subset. In a later analysis, the rate of TCR association differed among HLA loci, with DRB1 alleles having the most associated TCRs and HLA-C alleles having the fewest. A later analysis found that HLA-associated TCR beta chains were more clonally expanded and had lower generation probabilities than equally common non-associated chains. Several of the top co-occurrence clusters appeared to be linked to parvovirus B19, influenza, CMV and Epstein-Barr virus, according to a later analysis. In an earlier analysis of approximately 590 of the donors, most TCR beta V segments appeared in productive rearrangements about 87% or about 30% of the time, broadly matching IMGT annotations. A further reported finding was that TCR beta sequences accurately predicted the HLA-A and HLA-B alleles for most subjects in the first cohort. V-gene and J-gene trimming of TCR beta chains was associated with a missense DCLRE1C variant in a later genetic analysis, and the association was replicated in an independent cohort. Roughly 17 rarely observed V segments, including chromosome 9 orphons, were excluded from the earlier analysis of some 590 of the donors because counts were too low. This cohort had only TCR beta chains sequenced, and the lack of alpha or paired-chain data limited which features could be detected. The only immune exposure information available for the cohort was CMV serostatus. A cluster of highly shared sequence variants was judged likely to be a technical artifact of the sequencing pipeline.

To prepare the library, the immunoSEQ multiplex PCR assay was applied. The multiplex PCR relied on a mix of 60 forward primers for TCR Vbeta segments and 13 reverse primers for TCR Jbeta segments. A multiplex PCR assay on genomic DNA amplified the CDR3 region of rearranged TCR beta genes. On the Illumina HiSeq System, the amplified TCR beta libraries were sequenced as 87-base-pair reads. The study's processing was this. A later analysis tallied around 87 million unique TCR beta chains across the 666 repertoires, and around 12 million of those chains were shared by two or more donors. A nearest-neighbor algorithm error-corrected the raw reads and collapsed the reads into unique sequences, merging closely related sequences to remove PCR and sequencing errors. CDR3 sequences were aligned to IMGT reference sequences to assign V, D and J gene segments. For a sequence to be retained, a match of at least six nucleotides was required to both a V gene segment and a J gene segment. Rearrangements were called productive when the CDR3 lacked stop codons and stayed in frame with V and J; all others were non-productive. CDR3 was defined by IMGT convention, running from the second conserved V-encoded cysteine to the conserved J-encoded phenylalanine. Sequences without an unambiguous match to a single V gene segment were excluded from the earlier analysis of several hundred of the donors. In an earlier analysis of approximately 610 of the donors, V segments were called functional above 56.7% productive rearrangements and were called segregating when the between-donor standard deviation exceeded 5%. A statistical classification framework was developed to diagnose cytomegalovirus status using the catalog of TCR beta chain sequences. In a later analysis, TCR nucleotide sequences were compared against IMGT/GENE-DB human TR gene sequences so that V and J genes could be assigned. Using the TCRdist pipeline, a later analysis assigned CDR3 sequences along with most-parsimonious VDJ recombination scenarios. In a later analysis, each TCR beta chain was defined by its CDR3 amino acid sequence together with its V-gene family, and reads lacking a unique V-gene family were excluded. In a later analysis, 500 to 700 highly shared, low-generation-probability nucleotide sequences were removed to address suspected cross-contamination and a sequencing artifact. A later analysis calculated a clonal expansion index for each public chain from normalized within-repertoire ranks of inferred template counts. A later analysis computed generation probabilities with a VDJ recombination model fitted to out-of-frame rearrangements, and checked the results against IGoR. In a later analysis, hypergeometric tests were used to score TCR-TCR, TCR-HLA and TCR-CMV co-occurrence, with a repertoire-size bias correction applied to TCR pairs. To estimate false discovery rates, a later analysis permuted the HLA or CMV assignments 20 times. In a later analysis, co-occurring TCRs were grouped with DBSCAN, and TCRdist sequence similarity was added when clustering was performed within HLA-allele-positive subsets. Repertoires with fewer than 30,000 or more than 120,000 public chains, plus five repertoires with anomalous nucleotide sharing, were excluded from co-occurrence clustering. TCRdb retrieved this table from immuneACCESS and kept in-frame rearrangements only. Not all clones are present; in checked studies, unresolved V genes account for under half, and no reason is known for the remainder. The DNA was the basis for D and trimming; V, J and clone size are from that table. The table for this sample records about 100,000 clones. In total, the top ten clones hold 0.59% of the sample.

The cohort consisted of 600 to 750 healthy bone marrow donors. All cohort members were sampled while nominally healthy, although unrecorded immune exposures were likely present. The donor was CMV seronegative and was included in the group of several hundred seronegative cohort members. A peripheral blood sample was provided by each donor, and peripheral blood mononuclear cells were used for TCR beta sequencing. The Qiagen DNeasy Blood Extraction Kit was used to extract genomic DNA from the blood cell samples. From its cysteine to its phenylalanine, the CDR3 spans 16 amino acids. Only CDR3 DNA remains: 48 bases, in frame from the first base. From the germline V gene, CDR1 is MGHDK and CDR2 is SYGVNS. V gives up 1 base and J gives up 7 bases, and the segment between their germline ends measures 20 bases.

Sequenced: PBMCs. This receptor was obtained from a man aged 45-65 years in good health and CMV-seronegative. The rearranged segments are TRBV25-1 and TRBJ2-7; the D gene is perhaps TRBD1, from 5 matching bases. The CDR3: CASSESAGQSLGEQYF. The nucleotide sequence is TGTGCCAGCAGTGAATCCGCAGGACAAAGCCTCGGGGAGCAGTACTTC.